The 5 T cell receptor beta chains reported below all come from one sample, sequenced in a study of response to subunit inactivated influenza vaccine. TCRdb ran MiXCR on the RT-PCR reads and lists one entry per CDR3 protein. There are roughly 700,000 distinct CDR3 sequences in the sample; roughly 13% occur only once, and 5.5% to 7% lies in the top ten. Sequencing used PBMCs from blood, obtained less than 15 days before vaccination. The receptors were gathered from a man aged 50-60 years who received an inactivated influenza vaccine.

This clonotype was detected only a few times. In nucleotides, the CDR3 is TGTGCCAGCAGCTTTAGTTCGTCCAACCAAGAGACCCAGTACTTC. Its translation is CASSFSSSNQETQYF. The chain links TRBV7-2 to TRBJ2-5; D remains ambiguous. The CDR3 covers 15 residues. Germline V CDR1 and CDR2: SGHTA, FQGNSA. With 3 bases removed from V and 0 bases from J, the gap between germline ends came to 11 bases.

The CDR3 DNA sequence: TGCAGTGCTATTACCTTAACGAACACCGGGGAGCTGTTTTTT. Translation: CSAITLTNTGELFF. The chain carries TRBV20-1 and TRBJ2-2; D remains unclear. Germline lookup yields CDR1 DFQATT and CDR2 SNEGSKA (reference sequence). The CDR3 has 14 amino acids. V gave up 4 bases and J gave up 0 bases, with 9 bases separating them.

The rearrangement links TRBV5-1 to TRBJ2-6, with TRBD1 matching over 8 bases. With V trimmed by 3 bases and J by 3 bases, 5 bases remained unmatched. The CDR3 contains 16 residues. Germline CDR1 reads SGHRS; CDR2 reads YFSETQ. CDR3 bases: TGCGCCAGCAGCTGGCGGACAGGGTTTGGGGCCAACGTCCTGACTTTC. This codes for CASSWRTGFGANVLTF.

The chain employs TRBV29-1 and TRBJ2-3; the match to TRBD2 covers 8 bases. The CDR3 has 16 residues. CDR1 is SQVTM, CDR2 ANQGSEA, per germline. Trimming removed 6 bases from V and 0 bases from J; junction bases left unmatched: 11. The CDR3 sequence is CSVLLAEAPSTDTQYF. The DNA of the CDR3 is TGCAGCGTCTTACTAGCGGAGGCGCCCAGCACAGATACGCAGTATTTT.

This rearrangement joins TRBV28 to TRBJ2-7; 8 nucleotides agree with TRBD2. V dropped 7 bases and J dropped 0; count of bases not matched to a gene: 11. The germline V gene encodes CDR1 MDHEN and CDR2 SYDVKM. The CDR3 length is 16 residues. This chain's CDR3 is CASIRASGSSSYEQYF. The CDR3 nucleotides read TGTGCCAGCATCCGGGCTAGCGGGTCCAGCTCCTACGAGCAGTACTTC.